This T cell receptor beta chain was retrieved from a study of cytomegalovirus exposure and HLA in healthy donors. Trimming stripped 0 bases from V and 0 bases from J, with 9 bases between. Germline V gene data show CDR1 as LGHNA and CDR2 as YSLEER. The CDR3 is 17 amino acids. PCR primers comprised 60 Vbeta and 13 Jbeta primers. Only in-frame clones appear in the TCRdb table, and some are missing; sequencing was by immunoSEQ multiplex PCR. The sample consists of 120,000 or so clones, roughly 69% of them appearing once. Study-wide results and caveats: Generally TCR sequences proved uncommon, though certain public TCRs appeared in numerous donors.

This clone was counted a few times. As yet, its antigen is unknown. The sequencing input was PBMCs. The clonotype comes from a woman in her forties in good health and CMV-seropositive. The chain is built from TRBV4-3 and TRBJ2-6; D is ambiguous. The CDR3 coding sequence is TGCGCCAGCAGCCAAGACAGGATCGGCTCTGGGGCCAACGTCCTGACTTTC. Its translation: CASSQDRIGSGANVLTF.